The entry that follows covers one T cell receptor beta chain sequence. This sample stems from a study of radiation and T cells in renal cell carcinoma. The CDR3 has 17 residues. Germline V gives CDR1 SGHTA, CDR2 FQGNSA. V dropped 0 bases and J dropped 9; count of bases not matched to a gene: 14. Sequencing used immunoSEQ multiplex PCR; TCRdb keeps in-frame clones, though not all of them. This sample carries roughly 82,000 clones, approximately 90% of them seen once, and the ten largest clones take approximately 6%. Time point described: blood 4 weeks post-SBRT, at nephrectomy. Indicated treatment: 15 Gy SBRT to primary tumor, nephrectomy 4 weeks later.

The specimen comprised blood, sampled from a patient whose treatment included radiotherapy and nephrectomy. The chain has TRBV7-2 and TRBJ2-4, with 7 bases matching TRBD2. This clonotype originated in a woman aged 70 to 79 with renal cell carcinoma. The CDR3, as DNA: TGTGCCAGCAGCTTAGCGAAGTTCCAAGGACTAGGAGGCATTCAGTACTTC. This encodes CASSLAKFQGLGGIQYF.